This T cell receptor beta chain was identified during a study of control samples from healthy donors and cancer patients. The CDR3 contains 15 residues. V was clipped by 10 bases and J by 6 bases; unmatched bases: 14. CDR1 is SGHRS and CDR2 is YFSETQ in the germline V gene. Profiling relied on immunoSEQ multiplex PCR, and the TCRdb table lists in-frame clones only, not all of them. The data contain 100,000 to 150,000 clones, approximately 84% of them singletons. The sequencing sample was made of blood. The receptor's source is a man younger than 35 in good health. The chain couples TRBV5-1 to TRBJ2-2, with TRBD2 identical over 8 bases. In DNA, the CDR3 is TGCGCCCCCAGCTTGCACGACGGGGGGGCCGGGGAGCTGTTTTTT. Its protein product is CAPSLHDGGAGELFF.